This is a list of T cell receptor beta chains from one sample in a study of Ad26.COV2.S vaccination and SARS-CoV-2 variants. Here immunoSEQ multiplex PCR was the method, and the copy in TCRdb shows in-frame clones only, minus some. The sample comprises roughly 380,000 clones, about 85% of which are singletons, and 3% to 4% rests with the top ten. The input for sequencing was peripheral blood, taken in a trial of Ad26.COV2.S vaccine versus placebo. The source of these receptors is a person aged 18-65 years who received the Ad26.COV2.S COVID-19 vaccine or a placebo. Both conserved end residues are part of each CDR3. The D gene is left open where the match is weak. Rows may omit the clone size; those that give it use once, few, many or a size class.

>TRBJ2-3|-|-|TRBV7-2
TGTGCCAGCAGCCCTGGACAGCACACAGATACGCAGTATTTT
CASSPGQHTDTQYF
>TRBJ2-3|TRBD2|-|TRBV19
TGTGCCAGTAGTATGGAGGGCGGGAGACTAACAGATACGCAGTATTTT
CASSMEGGRLTDTQYF
>TRBJ2-1|TRBD2|-|TRBV11-2
TGTGCCAGCAGACCGGGACTAGCGGGCCTCAGATCCTACAATGAGCAGTTCTTC
CASRPGLAGLRSYNEQFF
>TRBJ2-2|TRBD1|-|TRBV15
TGTGCCACCAGCAGAGGGACAGGGGGATGGGACACCGGGGAGCTGTTTTTT
CATSRGTGGWDTGELFF
>TRBJ1-2|-|-|TRBV4-3
TGCGCCAGCAGCCAAGATGTCGCCGGGGGGCTGAAGTATGGCTACACCTTC
CASSQDVAGGLKYGYTF
>TRBJ2-3|TRBD2|-|TRBV5-8
TGTGCCAGCAGCCTACTAGCGGGGGTTACAGATACGCAGTATTTT
CASSLLAGVTDTQYF
>TRBJ1-2|-|-|TRBV6-5
TGTGCCAGCGGGGACCTCAACAACTATGGCTACACCTTC
CASGDLNNYGYTF
>TRBJ2-3|TRBD2|-|TRBV18
TGTGCCAGCTCACCACCTGGACTAGCGGGAGGCACAGATACGCAGTATTTT
CASSPPGLAGGTDTQYF
>TRBJ1-1|-|once|TRBV29-1
TGCAGCGTCCACCCTGATAACACTGAAGCTTTCTTT
CSVHPDNTEAFF
>TRBJ2-1|TRBD1|-|TRBV4-1
TGCGCCAGCAGCGGAAGGGGGCAATCCTACAATGAGCAGTTCTTC
CASSGRGQSYNEQFF
>TRBJ2-1|-|-|TRBV12-5
TGTGCTAGTGCTTTTCCGGAGAACAATGAGCAGTTCTTC
CASAFPENNEQFF
>TRBJ2-1|TRBD2|once|TRBV5-4
TGTGCCAGCAGCTTGGGTTTTTCGCTAGCGGACTACAATGAGCAGTTCTTC
CASSLGFSLADYNEQFF
>TRBJ1-2|-|-|TRBV7-2
TGTGCCAGCAGCCTCGGCGGGGCCCTTAACTATGGCTACACCTTC
CASSLGGALNYGYTF
>TRBJ1-2|-|-|TRBV12-3/TRBV12-4
TGTGCCAGCAGTTTATTTGGGGAAGGCTACACCTTC
CASSLFGEGYTF
>TRBJ2-3|TRBD2|-|TRBV4-1
TGCGCCAGCAGCCAAGATCAGCGGGGGAGCACAGATACGCAGTATTTT
CASSQDQRGSTDTQYF
>TRBJ2-2|-|-|TRBV18
TGTGCCAGCTCACCCTGGGCCGCTCCCGGGGAGCTGTTTTTT
CASSPWAAPGELFF
>TRBJ2-7|-|-|TRBV5-1
TGCGCCAGCAGCTTGGCCGGCCCCTACGAGCAGTACTTC
CASSLAGPYEQYF
>TRBJ2-5|TRBD1|-|TRBV11-2
TGTGCCAGCAGCTTATGGACAGGGGGCGGCCAAGAGACCCAGTACTTC
CASSLWTGGGQETQYF
>TRBJ2-1|-|once|TRBV19
TGTGCCAGTAGTATTCTCCCCCAGGTAAGGGGGAATGAGCAGTTCTTC
CASSILPQVRGNEQFF
>TRBJ2-7|TRBD1|once|TRBV29-1
TGCAGCGTAACCGGGACAGGGGATTTTTACGAGCAGTACTTC
CSVTGTGDFYEQYF
>TRBJ2-1|TRBD2|-|TRBV7-9
TGTGCCAGCATAACTGAGACTAGCGGTAACAATGAGCAGTTCTTC
CASITETSGNNEQFF
>TRBJ2-7|TRBD2|-|TRBV24-1
TGTGCCACCAGTGATTTGAGCCTAGCGGGAGTATACGAGCAGTACTTC
CATSDLSLAGVYEQYF
>TRBJ1-2|-|-|TRBV11-2
TGTGCCAGCAGCTTAAAATTAGGTTCCGCCATCGTCTTC
CASSLKLGSAIVF
>TRBJ2-3|-|-|TRBV5-1
TGCGCCAGCAGCTTGGGGGCGGGAACAACCACAGATACGCAGTATTTT
CASSLGAGTTTDTQYF
>TRBJ2-7|-|-|TRBV19
TGTGCCAGTAGTGCCCAAAGGGCAGGGTCACGTTTCCCCTACGAGCAGTACTTC
CASSAQRAGSRFPYEQYF
>TRBJ2-3|-|once|TRBV6-5
TGTGCCAGCAGTTACTCGGGGGGCACAGATACGCAGTATTTT
CASSYSGGTDTQYF
>TRBJ1-2|-|-|TRBV10-3
TGTGCCATCAGTGAGTCGCGACTTACTAATGGCTACACCTTC
CAISESRLTNGYTF
>TRBJ2-7|TRBD2|-|TRBV5-1
TGCGCCAGCAGCACCCAAGCGGGAGTGCGGGATGAGCAGTACTTC
CASSTQAGVRDEQYF
>TRBJ1-1|TRBD1|-|TRBV9
TGTGCCAGCAGCACCCGGACAGGCGAAGCTTTCTTT
CASSTRTGEAFF
>TRBJ1-2|-|-|TRBV6-5
TGTGCCAGCAGTTACTCCCGGAGCTATGGCTACACCTTC
CASSYSRSYGYTF
>TRBJ1-6|TRBD1|-|TRBV10-2
TGCGCCAGCACGCCAGGGACAGTCCATAATTCACCCCTCCACTTT
CASTPGTVHNSPLHF
>TRBJ1-5|TRBD1|-|TRBV7-2
TGTGCCAGCAACGGACAGGGGTTTGATCAGCCCCAGCATTTT
CASNGQGFDQPQHF
>TRBJ2-5|-|once|TRBV7-9
TGTGCCAGCAGCTTAGTGGAAGAGACCCAGTACTTC
CASSLVEETQYF
>TRBJ1-1|TRBD1|once|TRBV2
TGTGCCAGCAGGGGACAGACTTCTGAAGCTTTCTTT
CASRGQTSEAFF
>TRBJ1-1|-|-|TRBV28
TGTGCCAGCAGTCCACCGAACACTGAAGCTTTCTTT
CASSPPNTEAFF
>TRBJ2-2|-|-|TRBV27
TGTGCCAGCAGTCCCCGAGCAGGGACCGGGGAGCTGTTTTTT
CASSPRAGTGELFF
>TRBJ2-7|TRBD1|-|TRBV5-8
TGTGCCAGCAGCTTGATGGCTGGATACCACGGGACAGGGCCGACCGGCGAGCAGTACTTC
CASSLMAGYHGTGPTGEQYF
>TRBJ2-1|-|-|TRBV28
TGTGCCAGCAGCCCGGCAGGCTACAATGAGCAGTTCTTC
CASSPAGYNEQFF
>TRBJ1-5|-|-|TRBV18
TGTGCCAGCTCACCAAGAGACAGGAGTTATAGCAATCAGCCCCAGCATTTT
CASSPRDRSYSNQPQHF
>TRBJ2-1|TRBD2|-|TRBV27
TGTGCCAGCAGTACGGGACTAGCGGGAGGGGACTACAATGAGCAGTTCTTC
CASSTGLAGGDYNEQFF
>TRBJ2-5|-|-|TRBV3-1/TRBV3-2
TGTGCCAGCACCACAGCCTGGCGAGAGACCCAGTACTTC
CASTTAWRETQYF
>TRBJ2-3|TRBD2|-|TRBV13
TGTGCCAGCAGCCTTCGTTCAGCGGGATCATATAGCACAGATACGCAGTATTTT
CASSLRSAGSYSTDTQYF
>TRBJ2-2|-|-|TRBV6-5
TGTGCCAGCAGTTATTCGGGTCAGGGTCAGGGGGAGCTGTTTTTT
CASSYSGQGQGELFF
>TRBJ2-5|-|-|TRBV7-6
TGTGCCAGCAGCGATGATACCGGGAGATGGGAGACCCAGTACTTC
CASSDDTGRWETQYF
>TRBJ2-7|TRBD2|few|TRBV11-2
TGTGCCAGCAGCCGGACTAGCGGGGGGACGGAGCAGTACTTC
CASSRTSGGTEQYF
>TRBJ1-2|-|-|TRBV20-1
TGCAGTGCTAGAGTGTATGGCTACACCTTC
CSARVYGYTF
>TRBJ2-3|-|-|TRBV6-5
TGTGCCAGCAGAAAGGCAGGGGCTAGCACAGATACGCAGTATTTT
CASRKAGASTDTQYF